This TCR beta chain comes out of a study of T cells in Graves' hyperthyroidism and ophthalmopathy. Germline V lookup: CDR1 DFQATT, CDR2 SNEGSKA (reference sequence). The V end was cut by 5 bases, the J end by 6 bases, with 17 bases between. This CDR3 is built from 14 residues. Amplification targeted TCR beta CDR3 regions from RNA transcripts. A set of HTBI primers served as the primers for a first-round RT-PCR of the TCR CDR3. MiXCR was run by TCRdb on the multiplex PCR reads, yielding one entry per CDR3 protein. The sample carries about 290,000 distinct CDR3 sequences, roughly 15% recorded once. Exclusion followed for patients with uncontrolled infection, other autoimmune disease, pregnancy or lactation. The PBMCs were taken from around 10 ml of fresh peripheral blood.

V usage is TRBV20-1 and J usage is TRBJ2-1; D may be TRBD1 or TRBD2 (5 bases each). This receptor was obtained from a man aged 25 to 40 with Graves' hyperthyroidism. Sequencing input: blood. CDR3 nucleotides: TGCAGTGCTGATAGGGCTAGTGGGGGCAATGAGCAGTTCTTC. Protein: CSADRASGGNEQFF.